The 26 T cell receptor beta chains below come from one sample, sequenced in a study of T cells in Graves' hyperthyroidism and ophthalmopathy. From RNA transcripts, TCR beta CDR3 regions were amplified. The HTBI set primed first-round TCR CDR3 RT-PCR. TCRdb re-called the multiplex PCR reads through MiXCR, storing one row per CDR3 protein. The data show hundreds of thousands of distinct CDR3 sequences, with over 40% seen just once and roughly 6.5% held by the top ten. Sequenced sample: peripheral blood or thyroid tissue (not recorded which). All receptors derive from an adult man with Graves' disease, either hyperthyroidism or ophthalmopathy (not recorded which).

The chain joins TRBV7-6 to TRBJ2-5; D assignment may be TRBD1 or TRBD2 (6 bases each). V was shortened by 5 bases and J by 4 bases, with 17 bases between the two germline ends. CDR3 length equals 15 residues. The V gene's germline CDR1 is SGHVS and CDR2 FNYEAQ. The DNA for the CDR3 is TGTGCCAGCAGCCAAGATACGGGGGCGGGAGAGACCCAGTACTTC. It yields the protein CASSQDTGAGETQYF.

Remarks on this clonotype: A read error may produce the germline difference seen at one junction end. The chain joins TRBV5-1 to TRBJ1-2; D is perhaps TRBD1 (5 bases). The length of the CDR3 is 14 residues. Germline CDR1 SGHRS, CDR2 YFSETQ. The CDR3 DNA sequence: TGTGCCAGCAGTTTAAGGGCCAGGGCATATGGCTACACCTTC. It is translated as CASSLRARAYGYTF.

This chain joins TRBV3-1 and TRBJ2-5; TRBD2 aligns across 8 bases. Looked up from germline, CDR1 is LGHDT and CDR2 is YNNKEL (reference sequence). The length of the CDR3 is 15 residues. The J segment lost 1 base and the V segment lost 3 bases, leaving 4 bases of the junction unmatched. The CDR3 DNA is TGTGCCAGCAGCCACATGCTAGCGGGCCAAGAGACCCAGTACTTC. It codes for CASSHMLAGQETQYF.

This clonotype was seen only a few times. This chain uses TRBV12-3 or TRBV12-4 with TRBJ1-5; D is ambiguous. With 3 bases removed from V and 9 bases from J, the gap between germline ends came to 9 bases. This CDR3 has 12 amino acids. CDR3 DNA sequence: TGTGCCAGCAGTTTCGAGGGATTGCCCCAGCATTTT. Its protein product is CASSFEGLPQHF.

This clonotype showed up many times. The CDR3 here is CASSGTDRSNQPQHF. The CDR3, as DNA: TGCGCCAGCAGTGGGACAGACCGTAGCAATCAGCCCCAGCATTTT. The V and J genes are TRBV10-1 and TRBJ1-5; D may be TRBD1 (6 bases). CDR1 and CDR2 (germline): WNHNN, SYGVQD (reference sequence). This CDR3 has 15 residues. The V gene lost 4 bases and the J gene lost 0 bases, with 10 bases spanning the gap.

This clonotype has a single count. The rearrangement links TRBV5-1 to TRBJ1-4; D gene ambiguous. V lost 1 base and J 5 bases, leaving 9 bases between the germline ends. From germline, CDR1 is SGHRS and CDR2 YFSETQ. The CDR3 covers 14 residues. Here the CDR3 DNA reads TGCGCCAGCAGCTTGCGCGTCGGGAATGAAAAACTGTTTTTT. It specifies CASSLRVGNEKLFF.

The V and J genes are TRBV6-5 and TRBJ2-5; D might be TRBD1 (5 bases). This CDR3 has 15 amino acids. Trimming took 7 bases from V and 5 from J, leaving 20 bases between them. Germline V CDR1 and CDR2: MNHEY, SVGAGI. CDR3 in amino acids: CASTQGGYRVETQYF. The CDR3 DNA follows: TGTGCCAGCACCCAGGGTGGGTACCGTGTGGAGACCCAGTACTTC.

This clonotype was observed a handful of times. It may be a read error: a sequence one base away is much more abundant. The chain recombines TRBV5-1 with TRBJ1-1; perhaps TRBD1 as D (5 bases). The V gene's germline CDR1 is SGHRS and CDR2 YFSETQ. The CDR3 consists of 13 residues. The CDR3 coding sequence is TGCGCCAGCAGCTTGGGACAGAGCACTAAAGCTTTCTTT. It translates to CASSLGQSTKAFF.

This clonotype came up a few times. This sequence joins TRBV6-2 or TRBV6-3 and TRBJ1-2, with unresolved D. Germline CDR1 and CDR2: MNHEY and SVGEGT. V was shortened by 0 bases and J by 4 bases, with 9 bases between the two germline ends. There are 14 residues in the CDR3. Written as DNA, the CDR3 is TGTGCCAGCAGTTACTCGATAGCATCCTATGGCTACACCTTC. Encoded protein: CASSYSIASYGYTF.

This clonotype was counted a few times. J is TRBJ1-1 and V is TRBV29-1, with TRBD1 matching over 7 bases. The CDR3 has 14 residues. V trimming: 7 bases; J trimming: 5 bases; junction bases outside the gene matches: 13. CDR1 SQVTM and CDR2 ANQGSEA come from the germline V gene. As DNA, the CDR3 is TGCAGCGCGGCTCCCACCGGGACAGCAACTGAAGCTTTCTTT. As protein: CSAAPTGTATEAFF.

This clonotype was counted at least ten times. V gene TRBV7-9 combines with J gene TRBJ1-1, with D unclear. The V gene's germline CDR1 is SEHNR and CDR2 FQNEAQ (reference sequence). This CDR3 is 14 amino acids long. V was cut by 3 bases and J by 6 bases, with 14 bases left in between. CDR3 nucleotides: TGTGCCAGCAGCTTTGTAGACCGCGACCCTGAAGCTTTCTTT. This gives the protein CASSFVDRDPEAFF.

This chain joins TRBV2 and TRBJ1-6; no firm D call. The CDR3 covers 15 residues. V was cut by 5 bases and J by 2 bases, with 10 bases left in between. CDR1 is SNHLY and CDR2 is FYNNEI in the germline V gene. CDR3 in amino acids: CASSLWGTYNSPLHF. CDR3 in DNA: TGTGCCAGCAGTTTGTGGGGAACCTATAATTCACCCCTCCACTTT. The variable domain in full, completed from reference TRBV2 and TRBJ1-6, reads EPEVTQTPSHQVTQMGQEVILRCVPISNHLYFYWYRQILGQKVEFLVSFYNNEISEKSEIFDDQFSVERPDGSNFTLKIRSTKLEDSAMYFCASSLWGTYNSPLHFGNGTRLTVT.

Concerning this clonotype: It may be a read error: a sequence one base away is much more abundant. The chain carries TRBV29-1 and TRBJ1-1; D may be TRBD1 (5 bases). The V gene lost 2 bases and the J gene lost 1 base, with 11 bases spanning the gap. Germline V gene data show CDR1 as SQVTM and CDR2 as ANQGSEA. The length of the CDR3 is 14 residues. The CDR3 loop is CSVEQGTENTEAFF. The CDR3 nucleotides are TGCAGCGTTGAACAGGGTACGGAGAACACTGAAGCTTTCTTT.

The table lists this clonotype with a few counts. The chain recombines TRBV20-1 with TRBJ2-2; possibly TRBD1 for D (5 bases). The CDR3 totals 13 residues. Germline V gene data show CDR1 as DFQATT and CDR2 as SNEGSKA (reference sequence). V lost 5 bases, J lost 1 base, and 8 bases lay in between. The CDR3 nucleotides read TGCAGTGCTCACGGACAGAACACCGGGGAGCTGTTTTTT. This sequence encodes CSAHGQNTGELFF.

There are a few counts of this clonotype. The J gene is TRBJ1-5, the V gene TRBV12-3 or TRBV12-4; D unclear. CDR3 length equals 18 residues. The ends were cut back, 6 bases at V and 0 bases at J, with 21 bases in the middle. The CDR3, as DNA: TGTGCCAGCAGGGACCAGCCTCCGGGCACGTATAGCAATCAGCCCCAGCATTTT. Protein product: CASRDQPPGTYSNQPQHF.

This sequence joins TRBV5-1 and TRBJ1-1, with TRBD1 matching over 8 bases. Per germline, CDR1 SGHRS and CDR2 YFSETQ. The CDR3 totals 15 residues. The V segment lost 2 bases and the J segment 3 bases; nucleotides outside the gene matches: 6. CDR3 region: CASSFFLQGDTEAFF. CDR3 nucleotide sequence: TGCGCCAGCAGCTTTTTCTTACAGGGGGACACTGAAGCTTTCTTT.

The chain joins TRBV6-5 to TRBJ2-7; possibly TRBD2 for D (5 bases). The germline V gene has CDR1 MNHEY and CDR2 SVGAGI. Trimming left V 0 bases short and J 0 bases short, with 12 bases between. This CDR3 has 16 residues. Here the CDR3 reads CASSYSRLTLSYEQYF. CDR3 nucleotide sequence: TGTGCCAGCAGTTACTCACGACTAACCCTCTCCTACGAGCAGTACTTC.

Ten or more counts support this clonotype. The genes are TRBV2 and TRBJ2-5; D assignment may be TRBD1 or TRBD2 (5 bases each). V gave up 9 bases and J gave up 2 bases, with 16 bases separating them. In germline, CDR1 is SNHLY, CDR2 FYNNEI. The CDR3 consists of 14 residues. The CDR3 sequence is CASGAGTGQETQYF. The CDR3 bases are TGTGCCAGTGGGGCAGGGACCGGACAAGAGACCCAGTACTTC.

This clonotype was seen a few times. This chain joins TRBV7-8 and TRBJ2-7; TRBD1 matches 7 bases. Germline V CDR1 and CDR2: SGHVS, FQNEAQ. The CDR3 sequence is 15 residues long. V was clipped by 1 base and J by 3 bases; unmatched bases: 6. For the CDR3, the DNA is TGTGCCAGCAGCTTAGAGAGGGGGCAGTACTACGAGCAGTACTTC. It is translated as CASSLERGQYYEQYF. Filled out from reference TRBV7-8 and TRBJ2-7, the complete variable domain reads GAGVSQSPRYKVAKRGQDVALRCDPISGHVSLFWYQQALGQGPEFLTYFQNEAQLDKSGLPSDRFFAERPEGSVSTLKIQRTQQEDSAVYLCASSLERGQYYEQYFGPGTRLTVT.

This clonotype was detected only a few times. Sequence at one end of the junction differs from germline and may be a read error. The V and J genes are TRBV7-9 and TRBJ1-1; no clear D. Germline CDR1 is SEHNR and CDR2 is FQNEAQ (reference sequence). This CDR3 is built from 15 residues. This CDR3 is CASSQDLRGWTEAFF. CDR3 coding DNA: TGCGCCAGCAGCCAAGATCTTCGAGGGTGGACTGAAGCTTTCTTT.

This clonotype was observed many times. The rearrangement uses TRBV12-3 or TRBV12-4 and TRBJ1-6; possibly TRBD1 for D (6 bases). The CDR3 covers 13 residues. V was cut by 6 bases and J by 9 bases, with 12 bases left in between. The CDR3 loop reads CASSRTASSPLHF. The DNA of the CDR3 is TGTGCCAGCAGCAGGACAGCAAGTTCACCCCTCCACTTT.

The genes are TRBV7-9 and TRBJ2-7; D gene uncertain. This CDR3 contains 14 residues. V gave up 8 bases and J gave up 4 bases, with 18 bases separating them. Germline CDR1 SEHNR, CDR2 FQNEAQ (reference sequence). CDR3 coding DNA: TGTGCCAGCGGATTAACAGTTAATTCTTACGAGCAGTACTTC. Translated, it gives CASGLTVNSYEQYF.

In its sample, this clonotype was seen a few times. The chain has TRBV25-1 and TRBJ2-7; 7 bases match TRBD1. This CDR3 is built from 12 residues. Germline CDR1 and CDR2: MGHDK and SYGVNS. V lost 4 bases and J lost 5; bases outside the gene matches: 2. CDR3 region: CASSGGGDEQYF. The CDR3 nucleotides are TGTGCCAGCAGTGGAGGGGGCGACGAGCAGTACTTC.

The J gene is TRBJ1-2, the V gene TRBV2, with a weak D call TRBD1 (5 bases). V was trimmed by 7 bases and J by 8 bases, leaving 17 bases between them. The germline CDR1 and CDR2 sequences are SNHLY and FYNNEI. The CDR3 contains 13 residues. CDR3 sequence: CASNRGRGSGYTF. CDR3 DNA sequence: TGTGCCAGCAATCGGGGACGAGGGTCCGGCTACACCTTC.

V and J are TRBV7-9 and TRBJ2-7; D may be TRBD1 or TRBD2 (6 bases each). Germline values: CDR1 SEHNR, CDR2 FQNEAQ (reference sequence). Between the trimmed V and J ends, which lost 1 base and 0 bases, there was a span of 19 bases. The CDR3 length is 18 residues. The CDR3 sequence is CASSLDLMGRGGSYEQYF. The CDR3 bases are TGTGCCAGCAGCTTAGATCTAATGGGCAGGGGAGGCTCCTACGAGCAGTACTTC.

Notes on this clonotype: Since a much larger clone is just one base distant, this may be a read error. The chain is built from TRBV10-3 and TRBJ2-5, with D uncertain. The V gene's germline CDR1 is ENHRY and CDR2 SYGVKD. Trimming stripped 1 base from V and 7 bases from J, with 10 bases between. CDR3 length: 13 amino acids. As DNA, the CDR3 is TGTGCCATCAGTGAGTTCCCCCCGCGGACCCAGTACTTC. As protein: CAISEFPPRTQYF.